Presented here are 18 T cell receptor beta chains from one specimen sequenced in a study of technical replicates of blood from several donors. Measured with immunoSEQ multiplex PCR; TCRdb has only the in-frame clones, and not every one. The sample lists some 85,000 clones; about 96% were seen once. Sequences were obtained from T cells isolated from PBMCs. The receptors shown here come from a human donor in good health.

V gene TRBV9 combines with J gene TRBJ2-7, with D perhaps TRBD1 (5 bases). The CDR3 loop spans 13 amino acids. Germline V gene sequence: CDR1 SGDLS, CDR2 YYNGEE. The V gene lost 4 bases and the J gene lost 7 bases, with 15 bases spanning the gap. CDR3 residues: CASSKTGILEQYF. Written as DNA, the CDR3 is TGTGCCAGCAGCAAAACAGGAATCTTGGAGCAGTACTTC. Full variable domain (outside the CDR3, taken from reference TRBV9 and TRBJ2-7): DSGVTQTPKHLITATGQRVTLRCSPRSGDLSVYWYQQSLDQGLQFLIQYYNGEERAKGNILERFSAQQFPDLHSELNLSSLELGDSALYFCASSKTGILEQYFGPGTRLTVT.

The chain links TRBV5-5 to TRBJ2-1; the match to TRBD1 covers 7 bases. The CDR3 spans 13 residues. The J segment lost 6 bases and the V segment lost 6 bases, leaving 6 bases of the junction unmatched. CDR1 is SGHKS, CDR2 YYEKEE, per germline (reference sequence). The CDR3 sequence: CASIQGSRNEQFF. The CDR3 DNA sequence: TGTGCCAGCATACAGGGGTCGCGCAATGAGCAGTTCTTC.

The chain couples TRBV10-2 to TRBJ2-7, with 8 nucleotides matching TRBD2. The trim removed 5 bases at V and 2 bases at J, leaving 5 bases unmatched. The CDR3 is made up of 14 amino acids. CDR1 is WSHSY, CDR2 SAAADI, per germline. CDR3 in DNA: TGCGCCAGCAGTAGAACTAGCGGAGCCTACGAGCAGTACTTC. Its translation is CASSRTSGAYEQYF.

As DNA, the CDR3 is TGTGCCTGGAGACGTCGCGGGAGGTACGAGCAGTACTTC. This encodes CAWRRRGRYEQYF. V usage is TRBV30 and J usage is TRBJ2-7, with 8 bases fitting TRBD2. Trimming at V came to 3 bases and at J to 4 bases, leaving 5 bases not matched to a gene. The CDR3 runs to 13 residues. CDR1 is GTSNPN and CDR2 is SVGIG in the germline V gene (reference sequence).

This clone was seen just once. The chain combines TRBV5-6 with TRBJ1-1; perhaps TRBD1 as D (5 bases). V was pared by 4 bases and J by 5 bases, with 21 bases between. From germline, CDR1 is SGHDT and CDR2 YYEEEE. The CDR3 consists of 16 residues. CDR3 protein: CASSIALWGAGTEAFF. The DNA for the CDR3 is TGTGCCAGCAGCATAGCTTTGTGGGGCGCGGGGACTGAAGCTTTCTTT.

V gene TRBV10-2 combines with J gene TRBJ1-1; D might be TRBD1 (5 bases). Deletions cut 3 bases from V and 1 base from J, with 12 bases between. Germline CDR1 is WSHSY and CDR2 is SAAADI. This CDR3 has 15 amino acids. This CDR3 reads CASSDQWGGNTEAFF. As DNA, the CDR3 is TGCGCCAGCAGTGATCAGTGGGGGGGGAACACTGAAGCTTTCTTT.

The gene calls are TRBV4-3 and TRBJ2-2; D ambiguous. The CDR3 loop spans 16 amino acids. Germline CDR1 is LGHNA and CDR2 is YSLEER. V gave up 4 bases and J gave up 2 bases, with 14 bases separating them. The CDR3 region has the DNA TGCGCCAGCAGCCCTGAGCATTACTCCAACACCGGGGAGCTGTTTTTT. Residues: CASSPEHYSNTGELFF.

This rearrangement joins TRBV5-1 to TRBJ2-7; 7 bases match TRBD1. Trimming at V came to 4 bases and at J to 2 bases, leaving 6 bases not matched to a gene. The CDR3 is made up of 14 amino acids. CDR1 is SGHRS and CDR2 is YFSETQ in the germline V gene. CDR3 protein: CASSMGDSPYEQYF. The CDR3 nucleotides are TGCGCCAGCAGCATGGGGGACAGCCCCTACGAGCAGTACTTC.

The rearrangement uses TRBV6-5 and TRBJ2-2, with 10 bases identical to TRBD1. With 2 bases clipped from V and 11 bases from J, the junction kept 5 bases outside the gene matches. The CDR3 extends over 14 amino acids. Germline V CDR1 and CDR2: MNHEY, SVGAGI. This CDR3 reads CASSYLGQGIELFF. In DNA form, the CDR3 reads TGTGCCAGCAGTTACCTGGGACAGGGGATAGAGCTGTTTTTT.

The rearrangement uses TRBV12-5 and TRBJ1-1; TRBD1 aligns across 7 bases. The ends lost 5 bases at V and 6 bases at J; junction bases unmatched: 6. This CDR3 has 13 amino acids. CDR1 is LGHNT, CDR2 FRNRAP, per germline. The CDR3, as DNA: TGTGCTAGTGGTCTTCAGACAGGGTCTGAAGCTTTCTTT. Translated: CASGLQTGSEAFF.

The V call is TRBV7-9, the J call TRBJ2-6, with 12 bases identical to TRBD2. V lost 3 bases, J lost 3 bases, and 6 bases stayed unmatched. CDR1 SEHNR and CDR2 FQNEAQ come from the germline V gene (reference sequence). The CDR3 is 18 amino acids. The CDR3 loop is CASSFLAGGPSGANVLTF. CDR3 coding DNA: TGTGCCAGCAGCTTCCTAGCGGGAGGGCCAAGTGGGGCCAACGTCCTGACTTTC.

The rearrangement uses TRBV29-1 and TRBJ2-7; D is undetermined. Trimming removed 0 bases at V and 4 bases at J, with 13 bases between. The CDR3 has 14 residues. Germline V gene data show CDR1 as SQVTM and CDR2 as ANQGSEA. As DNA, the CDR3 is TGCAGCGTTGAAGAAGGCGGTGAAAGGTACGAGCAGTACTTC. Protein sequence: CSVEEGGERYEQYF.

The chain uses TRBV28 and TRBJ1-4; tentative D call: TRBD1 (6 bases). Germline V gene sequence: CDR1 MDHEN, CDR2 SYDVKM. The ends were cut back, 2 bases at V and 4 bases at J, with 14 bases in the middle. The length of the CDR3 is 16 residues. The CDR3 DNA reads TGTGCCAGCAGTTTACCGGACAGAGGGATTAATGAAAAACTGTTTTTT. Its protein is CASSLPDRGINEKLFF.

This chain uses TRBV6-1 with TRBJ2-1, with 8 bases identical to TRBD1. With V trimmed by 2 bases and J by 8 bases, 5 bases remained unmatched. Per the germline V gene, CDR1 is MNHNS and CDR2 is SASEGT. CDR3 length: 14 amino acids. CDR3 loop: CASSETDRVDEQFF. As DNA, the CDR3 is TGTGCCAGCAGTGAAACGGACAGGGTGGATGAGCAGTTCTTC.

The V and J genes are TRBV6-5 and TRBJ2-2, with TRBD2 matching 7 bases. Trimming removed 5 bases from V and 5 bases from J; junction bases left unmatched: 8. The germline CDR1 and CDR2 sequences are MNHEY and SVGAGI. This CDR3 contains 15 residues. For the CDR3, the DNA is TGTGCCAGCAGTAAGCGGGGTCGGGGAACCGGGGAGCTGTTTTTT. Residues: CASSKRGRGTGELFF.

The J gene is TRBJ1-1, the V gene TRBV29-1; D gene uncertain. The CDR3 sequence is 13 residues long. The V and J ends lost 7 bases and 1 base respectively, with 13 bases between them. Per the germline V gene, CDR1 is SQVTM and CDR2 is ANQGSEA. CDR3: CSAREMGNTEAFF. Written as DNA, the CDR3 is TGCAGCGCAAGGGAGATGGGGAACACTGAAGCTTTCTTT.

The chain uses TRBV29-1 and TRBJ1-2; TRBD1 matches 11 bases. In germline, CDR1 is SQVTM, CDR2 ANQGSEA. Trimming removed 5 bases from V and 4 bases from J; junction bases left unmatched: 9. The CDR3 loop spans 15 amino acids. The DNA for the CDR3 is TGCAGCGTTTCTCCTGGGACAGGGGGTGGCTATGGCTACACCTTC. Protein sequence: CSVSPGTGGGYGYTF.

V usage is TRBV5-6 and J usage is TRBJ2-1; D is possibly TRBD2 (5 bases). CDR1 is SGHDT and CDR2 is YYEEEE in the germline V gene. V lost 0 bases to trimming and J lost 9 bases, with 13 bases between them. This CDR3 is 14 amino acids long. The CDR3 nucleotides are TGTGCCAGCAGCTTGGGCAGTGAGGGATCTGAGCAGTTCTTC. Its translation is CASSLGSEGSEQFF.